The 18 T cell receptor beta chains listed next were all sequenced from one sample in a study of blood T cell repertoires in COVID-19. Produced via immunoSEQ multiplex PCR; TCRdb's table is partial and in-frame only. The sample includes a few hundred thousand clones, over 85% of them seen just once. The specimen sequenced was peripheral blood. The receptors shown here come from a man younger than 30 with COVID-19, enrolled during active disease.

This clone was detected once. The CDR3 region is CAWSRTRGATNEKLFF. Here the CDR3 DNA reads TGTGCCTGGAGTCGCACCCGGGGAGCAACTAATGAAAAACTGTTTTTT. The V and J genes are TRBV30 and TRBJ1-4; D not certain. This CDR3 is 16 amino acids long. V lost 2 bases and J 0 bases, leaving 13 bases between the germline ends. The germline CDR1 and CDR2 sequences are GTSNPN and SVGIG (reference sequence).

V gene TRBV19 combines with J gene TRBJ1-5; no clear D. The CDR3 totals 12 residues. Germline assignment: CDR1 LNHDA and CDR2 SQIVND (reference sequence). The V end lost 9 bases, the J end lost 2 bases, and 8 bases lay between the germline ends. CDR3: CASGFGNQPQHF. The DNA of the CDR3 is TGTGCCAGCGGGTTCGGCAATCAGCCCCAGCATTTT.

V usage is TRBV10-3 and J usage is TRBJ1-1; TRBD1 matches 8 bases. Trimming at V came to 6 bases and at J to 3 bases, leaving 3 bases not matched to a gene. The CDR3 consists of 13 residues. Germline V gene sequence: CDR1 ENHRY, CDR2 SYGVKD. The CDR3 DNA is TGTGCCATCAGGGGGACAGGCTACACTGAAGCTTTCTTT. This gives the protein CAIRGTGYTEAFF.

CDR3 sequence reads: CASSTGYNTEAFF. CDR3 nucleotide sequence: TGTGCCAGCAGCACAGGGTATAACACTGAAGCTTTCTTT. J is TRBJ1-1 and V is TRBV3-1 (or the pseudogene TRBV3-2); D may be TRBD1 (6 bases). The germline CDR1 and CDR2 sequences are LGHDT and YNNKEL (reference sequence). This CDR3 spans 13 amino acids. V lost 5 bases and J lost 2, with 9 bases in between.

The genes are TRBV5-5 and TRBJ2-3; 10 bases fit TRBD1. CDR1 SGHKS and CDR2 YYEKEE come from the germline V gene (reference sequence). The CDR3 sequence is 16 residues long. V was clipped by 3 bases and J by 4 bases; unmatched bases: 8. The CDR3 sequence: CASSYLPGTGADTQYF. The CDR3, as DNA: TGTGCCAGCAGCTACTTACCCGGGACAGGGGCAGATACGCAGTATTTT.

This chain links TRBV24-1 with TRBJ2-1; possibly TRBD1 for D (5 bases). Trimming left V 6 bases short and J 2 bases short, with 10 bases between. Looked up from germline, CDR1 is KGHDR and CDR2 is SFDVKD. The CDR3 totals 14 residues. For the CDR3, the DNA is TGTGCCACCAGTTTCGCAGGGACCTACAATGAGCAGTTCTTC. Protein: CATSFAGTYNEQFF.

The V gene is TRBV4-1, the J gene TRBJ1-4, with D maybe TRBD1 (6 bases). V was shortened by 1 base and J by 5 bases, with 17 bases between the two germline ends. The CDR3 is 17 amino acids. The V gene's germline CDR1 is MGHRA and CDR2 YSYEKL. The CDR3, as DNA: TGCGCCAGCAGCCAAGCCGCCGTGACAGGCTTAAATGAAAAACTGTTTTTT. Residues: CASSQAAVTGLNEKLFF.

The chain is built from TRBV3-1 (or the pseudogene TRBV3-2) and TRBJ1-3; 7 positions match TRBD1. CDR3 size: 14 residues. The germline CDR1 and CDR2 sequences are LGHDT and YNNKEL (reference sequence). Unmatched junction bases numbered 7, after V lost 4 bases and J lost 7 bases. The CDR3 bases are TGTGCCAGCAGCCCGCCGGGACAGAGGAACACCATATATTTT. The encoded protein is CASSPPGQRNTIYF.

The chain uses TRBV4-2 and TRBJ2-7; D ambiguous. The CDR3 totals 15 residues. V was trimmed by 0 bases and J by 2 bases, leaving 11 bases between them. CDR1 LGHNA and CDR2 YNFKEQ come from the germline V gene. The CDR3 loop is CASSQERQATYEQYF. The CDR3 DNA reads as TGTGCCAGCAGCCAAGAACGGCAGGCGACCTACGAGCAGTACTTC.

The chain is built from TRBV7-9 and TRBJ2-1, with D perhaps TRBD1 (5 bases). V lost 5 bases and J 12 bases, leaving 20 bases between the germline ends. The CDR3 runs to 14 residues. The germline CDR1 and CDR2 sequences are SEHNR and FQNEAQ (reference sequence). The CDR3 sequence is CASSPRSTETWQFF. Here the CDR3 DNA reads TGTGCCAGCAGCCCCCGTTCGACAGAAACATGGCAGTTCTTC.

The CDR3 DNA is TGTGCCAGCAGCGGCTTGACAGGGGTCTTCACTGAAGCTTTCTTT. This encodes CASSGLTGVFTEAFF. The chain is built from TRBV7-9 and TRBJ1-1, with 8 bases matching TRBD1. V lost 5 bases, J lost 4 bases, and 9 bases stayed unmatched. The CDR3 totals 15 residues. The germline V gene has CDR1 SEHNR and CDR2 FQNEAQ (reference sequence).

In this sample, this clone turned up once. The CDR3 sequence is CASSLTGSHYNEQFF. DNA for the CDR3: TGTGCCAGCAGTCTGACAGGGTCCCACTACAATGAGCAGTTCTTC. The chain links TRBV27 to TRBJ2-1; 7 bases are a match to TRBD1. The CDR3 extends over 15 amino acids. Germline loops: CDR1 MNHEY, CDR2 SMNVEV (reference sequence). V lost 5 bases, J lost 3 bases, and 7 bases stayed unmatched.

The chain is built from TRBV5-1 and TRBJ2-1; TRBD2 agrees at 7 bases. The V and J ends lost 3 bases and 8 bases, in that order; junction bases with no gene match: 11. Germline assignment: CDR1 SGHRS and CDR2 YFSETQ. The CDR3 is 15 amino acids. CDR3 amino acids: CASSSSTTGRDEQFF. Written as DNA, the CDR3 is TGCGCCAGCAGCTCCTCGACTACGGGGAGGGATGAGCAGTTCTTC.

This clone was seen more than once but under ten times. This rearrangement joins TRBV2 to TRBJ1-5; D possibly corresponds to TRBD1 (6 bases). This CDR3 is built from 13 residues. Germline V gives CDR1 SNHLY, CDR2 FYNNEI. V lost 10 bases, J lost 0 bases, and 10 bases lay in between. In DNA form, the CDR3 reads TGTGCCACCGGACAGCATAGCAATCAGCCCCAGCATTTT. As protein: CATGQHSNQPQHF.

The chain is built from TRBV18 and TRBJ1-2; D is uncertain. The CDR3 runs to 15 residues. Looked up from germline, CDR1 is KGHSH and CDR2 is LQKENI. With 3 bases removed from V and 7 bases from J, the gap between germline ends came to 18 bases. As DNA, the CDR3 is TGTGCCAGCTCACCCGGAGCGGGGAACAGATTTGGCTACACCTTC. This gives the protein CASSPGAGNRFGYTF.

The CDR3 reads CASSDYTDISGNTIYF. CDR3 sequence (DNA): TGTGCCAGCAGTGACTACACAGACATCTCTGGAAACACCATATATTTT. This chain joins TRBV6-1 and TRBJ1-3, with D unresolved. The CDR3 runs 16 residues. The V gene lost 3 bases and the J gene lost 0 bases, with 12 bases spanning the gap. In germline, CDR1 is MNHNS, CDR2 SASEGT.

The chain couples TRBV7-9 to TRBJ2-5; TRBD2 aligns across 9 bases. Trimming removed 5 bases from V and 0 bases from J; junction bases left unmatched: 7. This CDR3 spans 16 amino acids. Germline CDR1 and CDR2: SEHNR and FQNEAQ (reference sequence). CDR3 bases: TGTGCCAGCAGCCGAGGGACTAGCCCTTACCAAGAGACCCAGTACTTC. It specifies CASSRGTSPYQETQYF.

This chain uses TRBV6-5 with TRBJ1-2, with 8 bases lining up with TRBD1. CDR1 is MNHEY, CDR2 SVGAGI, per germline. Unmatched junction bases numbered 10, after V lost 6 bases and J lost 4 bases. CDR3 length: 15 amino acids. The CDR3 sequence is CASSRDRGSGYGYTF. The CDR3 bases are TGTGCCAGCAGCCGCGACAGGGGTAGCGGCTATGGCTACACCTTC.